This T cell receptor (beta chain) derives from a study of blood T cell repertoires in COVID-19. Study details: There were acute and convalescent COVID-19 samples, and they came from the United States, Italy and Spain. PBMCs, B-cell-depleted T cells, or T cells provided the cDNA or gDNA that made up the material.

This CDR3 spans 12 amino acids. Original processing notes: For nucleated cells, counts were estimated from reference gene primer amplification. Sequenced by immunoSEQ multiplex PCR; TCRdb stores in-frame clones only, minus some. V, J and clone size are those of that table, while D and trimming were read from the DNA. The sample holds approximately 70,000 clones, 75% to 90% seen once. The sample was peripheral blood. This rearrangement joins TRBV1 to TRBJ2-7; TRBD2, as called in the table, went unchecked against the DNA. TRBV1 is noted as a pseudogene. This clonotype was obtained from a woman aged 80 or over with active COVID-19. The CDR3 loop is CTSERRKYEQYF. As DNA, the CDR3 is TGCACCAGCGAGCGGAGGAAGTACGAGCAGTACTTC.